What follows are 27 T cell receptor beta chains derived from one specimen sequenced in a study of patients and donors after allogeneic stem cell transplantation. A single record per CDR3 protein comes from TCRdb applying MiXCR to the RT-PCR reads. The sample shows about 960,000 distinct CDR3 sequences, approximately 18% of them seen only once. The material sequenced was blood, either unsorted or a sorted T cell fraction (not recorded which). Receptor source: a human donor who was either an allogeneic HSCT recipient or a stem cell or donor lymphocyte infusion donor (not recorded which). It is not recorded whose cells these are; they may come from a transplant donor.

Many counts were recorded for this clonotype. This rearrangement joins TRBV5-1 to TRBJ2-3, with D uncertain. V lost 4 bases and J lost 4, with 7 bases in between. This CDR3 spans 12 amino acids. Per germline, CDR1 SGHRS and CDR2 YFSETQ. The DNA for the CDR3 is TGCGCCAGCAGCGCGAGTGCAGATACGCAGTATTTT. Protein sequence: CASSASADTQYF.

There are a few counts of this clonotype. The chain links TRBV20-1 to TRBJ2-3; D unclear. The CDR3 has 14 amino acids. The ends were cut back, 5 bases at V and 8 bases at J, with 20 bases in the middle. In germline, CDR1 is DFQATT, CDR2 SNEGSKA (reference sequence). The CDR3 sequence: CSAQLDGSSSTQYF. The CDR3 DNA follows: TGCAGTGCTCAGCTGGACGGATCTTCAAGTACGCAGTATTTT.

This clonotype was picked up many times. The J gene is TRBJ1-2, the V gene TRBV3-1, with D perhaps TRBD1 (5 bases). CDR1 and CDR2 (germline): LGHDT, YNNKEL (reference sequence). Between the trimmed V and J ends, which lost 5 bases and 9 bases, there was a span of 19 bases. This CDR3 is built from 14 residues. The CDR3 nucleotides are TGTGCCAGCAGCACAAGATTTGGGGCGATGCGCTACACCTTC. It yields the protein CASSTRFGAMRYTF.

The V and J genes are TRBV5-1 and TRBJ2-3, with 7 bases aligning to TRBD2. Germline V gives CDR1 SGHRS, CDR2 YFSETQ. The CDR3 loop spans 16 amino acids. Trimming removed 0 bases from V and 0 bases from J; junction bases left unmatched: 4. For the CDR3, the DNA is TGCGCCAGCAGCTTGGTAGCGACTAGCAGCACAGATACGCAGTATTTT. Protein sequence: CASSLVATSSTDTQYF.

The table lists this clonotype with many counts. This chain uses TRBV12-3 or TRBV12-4 with TRBJ2-7, with D unclear. The CDR3 is made up of 11 amino acids. V lost 5 bases to trimming and J lost 0 bases, with 2 bases between them. The CDR3 loop is CASSDSYEQYF. CDR3 sequence (DNA): TGTGCCAGCAGTGACTCCTACGAGCAGTACTTC.

The V call is TRBV28, the J call TRBJ2-1; maybe TRBD2 (6 bases). This CDR3 region has 16 residues. Germline V lookup: CDR1 MDHEN, CDR2 SYDVKM. Trimming removed 8 bases from V and 3 bases from J, with 20 bases in between. The CDR3 spells CASPPRGGRIYNEQFF. CDR3 nucleotides: TGTGCCAGCCCTCCCCGGGGAGGACGAATCTACAATGAGCAGTTCTTC.

This clonotype was counted a few times. The chain employs TRBV5-1 and TRBJ1-1; D is uncertain. The germline V gene encodes CDR1 SGHRS and CDR2 YFSETQ. The V gene lost 0 bases and the J gene lost 4 bases, with 13 bases spanning the gap. CDR3 length: 15 amino acids. CDR3 residues: CASSLGFDWGTEAFF. The CDR3 nucleotides are TGCGCCAGCAGCTTGGGATTCGATTGGGGCACTGAAGCTTTCTTT.

V is TRBV15 and J is TRBJ2-5; D is ambiguous. V was cut by 3 bases and J by 3 bases, with 11 bases left in between. Per the germline V gene, CDR1 is LNHNV and CDR2 is YYDKDF (reference sequence). This CDR3 spans 14 amino acids. In DNA, the CDR3 is TGTGCCACCAGCAGGTTGCCTGGAGAAGAGACCCAGTACTTC. It translates to CATSRLPGEETQYF.

This clonotype was observed many times. The chain employs TRBV12-3 or TRBV12-4 and TRBJ1-5, with no clear D. The CDR3 totals 15 residues. V lost 3 bases and J lost 1, with 10 bases in between. In DNA, the CDR3 is TGTGCCAGCAGTTTTGAAGGTGGGAGCAATCAGCCCCAGCATTTT. Translating it yields CASSFEGGSNQPQHF.

This clonotype has more than one count but fewer than ten. The chain combines TRBV12-3 or TRBV12-4 with TRBJ1-6; 10 bases map to TRBD1. Trimming took 6 bases from V and 9 from J; bases not matched to a gene: 11. This CDR3 comprises 16 residues. This chain's CDR3 is CASSSLPGQGFSPLHF. The CDR3 DNA is TGTGCCAGCAGCTCTCTCCCGGGACAGGGGTTTTCACCCCTCCACTTT.

V is TRBV5-1 and J is TRBJ2-7; 10 bases are a match to TRBD1. This CDR3 is built from 18 residues. The germline V gene encodes CDR1 SGHRS and CDR2 YFSETQ. After removal of 0 bases from V and 2 bases from J, the junction contained 11 bases not matched to a gene. In nucleotides, the CDR3 is TGCGCCAGCAGCTTGGGACAGGGGGCCTTACATCAAACCTACGAGCAGTACTTC. It is translated as CASSLGQGALHQTYEQYF.

This clonotype turned up a few times. The rearrangement joins TRBV30 to TRBJ1-6; weak D call: TRBD1 (6 bases). The CDR3 runs 14 residues. CDR1 and CDR2 (germline): GTSNPN, SVGIG (reference sequence). The V gene lost 4 bases and the J gene lost 6 bases, with 13 bases spanning the gap. In DNA form, the CDR3 reads TGTGCCTGGAATACAGGGATAGGTAATTCACCCCTCCACTTT. It encodes CAWNTGIGNSPLHF.

In this sample, this clonotype turned up many times. The chain has TRBV10-3 and TRBJ2-7, with TRBD1 matching over 7 bases. Germline lookup yields CDR1 ENHRY and CDR2 SYGVKD. This CDR3 contains 14 residues. Trimming at V came to 7 bases and at J to 3 bases, leaving 9 bases not matched to a gene. The CDR3 reads CAITGDRSSYEQYF. The DNA for the CDR3 is TGTGCCATCACCGGGGACAGATCGAGCTACGAGCAGTACTTC.

The table lists this clonotype with a few counts. A read error may be the cause here, since a much bigger clone is one base away. The chain uses TRBV5-6 and TRBJ1-1, with 7 bases that match TRBD1. The CDR3 contains 13 residues. Germline V gene data show CDR1 as SGHDT and CDR2 as YYEEEE. With 6 bases clipped from V and 1 base from J, the junction kept 3 bases outside the gene matches. The chain's CDR3 is CASIGTANTEAFF. The CDR3 nucleotides read TGTGCCAGCATCGGGACAGCGAACACTGAAGCTTTCTTT.

This clonotype was picked up a small number of times. The chain recombines TRBV28 with TRBJ2-2; unclear D gene. Trimming left V 8 bases short and J 0 bases short, with 7 bases between. Germline CDR1 reads MDHEN; CDR2 reads SYDVKM. The CDR3 is 13 amino acids. The CDR3 coding sequence is TGTGCCAGCGGAGAAGCGAACACCGGGGAGCTGTTTTTT. Its protein product is CASGEANTGELFF.

This clonotype was seen more than once but under ten times. This sequence joins TRBV12-5 and TRBJ2-5; weak D call: TRBD2 (5 bases). Trimming removed 2 bases from V and 1 base from J, with 14 bases in between. The CDR3 extends over 16 amino acids. Germline V gene data show CDR1 as LGHNT and CDR2 as FRNRAP. CDR3 sequence: CASGLPPRAVQETQYF. The CDR3 DNA reads as TGTGCTAGTGGTTTGCCCCCGAGGGCAGTCCAAGAGACCCAGTACTTC.

The rearrangement links TRBV11-2 to TRBJ1-2; tentative D call: TRBD1 (6 bases). The germline V gene has CDR1 SGHAT and CDR2 FQNNGV. V dropped 4 bases and J dropped 2 bases, with 17 bases sitting between them. The CDR3 runs 16 residues. DNA for the CDR3: TGTGCCAGCAGCTCTCTGAGGCAGGGGAAGAACTATGGCTACACCTTC. Its translation: CASSSLRQGKNYGYTF.

This chain connects TRBV7-9 to TRBJ2-7; TRBD2 matches at 7 bases. Germline V gene data show CDR1 as SEHNR and CDR2 as FQNEAQ (reference sequence). The V and J ends lost 5 bases and 0 bases, in that order; junction bases with no gene match: 7. This CDR3 region has 15 residues. Here the CDR3 reads CASSTSGGNSYEQYF. As DNA, the CDR3 is TGTGCCAGCAGCACCTCCGGGGGGAACTCCTACGAGCAGTACTTC.

This chain joins TRBV3-1 and TRBJ2-7, with D unclear. V lost 1 base to trimming and J lost 3 bases, with 10 bases between them. There are 14 residues in the CDR3. Germline values: CDR1 LGHDT, CDR2 YNNKEL (reference sequence). CDR3 region: CASSQGPGFYEQYF. In DNA form, the CDR3 reads TGTGCCAGCAGCCAAGGTCCAGGTTTCTACGAGCAGTACTTC.

Only a few counts were recorded for this clonotype. This chain links TRBV9 with TRBJ2-2; 12 bases are shared with TRBD2. V lost 4 bases and J lost 6; bases outside the gene matches: 7. CDR1 SGDLS and CDR2 YYNGEE come from the germline V gene. This CDR3 comprises 16 residues. The CDR3 nucleotides read TGTGCCAGCAGCTCCCGGACTAGCGGGAAATCCGGGGAGCTGTTTTTT. This translates into CASSSRTSGKSGELFF.

V gene TRBV25-1 combines with J gene TRBJ1-3; D uncertain. CDR1 MGHDK and CDR2 SYGVNS come from the germline V gene. V lost 6 bases and J lost 3, with 15 bases in between. The CDR3 has 15 amino acids. The DNA of the CDR3 is TGTGCCAGCAGCCTGAGGAGAGGTAATGGAAACACCATATATTTT. Translation: CASSLRRGNGNTIYF.

This clonotype was detected a few times. The genes are TRBV27 and TRBJ1-1, with no clear D. Trimming left V 8 bases short and J 1 base short, with 11 bases between. The CDR3 totals 13 residues. Germline CDR1 is MNHEY and CDR2 is SMNVEV (reference sequence). For the CDR3, the DNA is TGTGCCAGCCGCCTATACGGGAACACTGAAGCTTTCTTT. Translated, it gives CASRLYGNTEAFF.

This clonotype has just a few counts. The V and J genes are TRBV20-1 and TRBJ1-6; D unresolved. This CDR3 has 16 amino acids. The germline CDR1 and CDR2 sequences are DFQATT and SNEGSKA (reference sequence). V lost 2 bases, J lost 0 bases, and 11 bases lay in between. CDR3 sequence (DNA): TGCAGTGCTAGATCGATCGAGAGCTCCTATAATTCACCCCTCCACTTT. Residues: CSARSIESSYNSPLHF.

The chain combines TRBV20-1 with TRBJ1-1; D gene unclear. The CDR3 consists of 12 residues. Germline CDR1 reads DFQATT; CDR2 reads SNEGSKA (reference sequence). Trimming took 6 bases from V and 0 from J, leaving 8 bases between them. The DNA for the CDR3 is TGCAGTGCCTCACAGATGAACACTGAAGCTTTCTTT. It yields the protein CSASQMNTEAFF.

This clonotype has ten or more counts. The CDR3 DNA sequence: TGCAGTGCTAGAGCATTAGCGGGTTCCACCTACGAGCAGTACTTC. Translated, it gives CSARALAGSTYEQYF. V is TRBV20-1 and J is TRBJ2-7, with 7 bases that match TRBD2. The CDR3 has 15 residues. Germline V CDR1 and CDR2: DFQATT, SNEGSKA (reference sequence). The V gene end was trimmed by 1 base and the J gene end by 2 bases; junction bases not matched to a gene: 8.

This chain joins TRBV7-6 and TRBJ1-2; TRBD1 aligns across 9 bases. The CDR3 is 12 amino acids. CDR1 is SGHVS and CDR2 is FNYEAQ in the germline V gene. V shed 6 bases and J 6 bases; nucleotides not matched to a gene: 2. The CDR3 protein is CASRGQGNGYTF. The CDR3 coding sequence is TGTGCCAGCAGAGGACAGGGGAATGGCTACACCTTC.

This chain links TRBV4-1 with TRBJ2-3; D unclear. Per germline, CDR1 MGHRA and CDR2 YSYEKL. V shed 1 base and J shed 0 bases, with 5 bases lying between them. This CDR3 is 14 amino acids long. Written as DNA, the CDR3 is TGCGCCAGCAGCCAAGTTTTCAGCACAGATACGCAGTATTTT. Its translation: CASSQVFSTDTQYF.